This T cell receptor beta chain was sequenced during a study of cytomegalovirus exposure and HLA in healthy donors. Whole-study context: About 180 million T cells yielded 90 million to 130 million unique TCR beta sequences in earlier analysis.

As to this clone: Its antigen is currently unknown.

Per germline, CDR1 SGHTA and CDR2 FQGNSA. The CDR3 spans 14 residues. V lost 6 bases and J lost 4, with 14 bases in between. Study-level points and caveats: Reported findings show TCR beta sequences accurately forecast HLA-A and HLA-B alleles in most subjects.

Primers included in the PCR were 60 Vbeta and 13 Jbeta primers. The table came from immunoSEQ multiplex PCR; TCRdb's copy has only in-frame clones and leaves some out. The table shows fewer than 55,000 clones, with about 70% occurring only once. Source material: PBMCs. The TCR comes from a woman between 45 and 60 years old in good health and CMV-seropositive. The rearrangement joins TRBV7-2 to TRBJ2-3, with D hard to call. The CDR3: CASSPDSRADTQYF. As DNA, the CDR3 is TGTGCCAGCAGTCCCGATAGCAGAGCAGATACGCAGTATTTT.